This TCR beta chain is drawn from a study of identical twins (dated by TCRdb to 2015 to 2016). About the study as a whole: The study deep-sequenced TCR alpha and beta repertoires from monozygotic twins, unrelated adults of various ages and cord blood to test whether fetal clonotypes persist. Replicate twin experiments were performed at different times using different library preparation protocols to rule out contamination.

Trimming costs V 1 base and J 5 bases, and their ends lie 15 bases apart. Reading from cysteine to phenylalanine, the CDR3 counts 16 amino acids. This entry keeps only the CDR3 DNA: 48 bases, framed from base 1. Library construction relied on 5' RACE. Sequencing was performed on an Illumina HiSeq 2000. A universal primer binding site was added through template switching, and the final cDNA carried a unique molecular identifier so that TCR cDNA molecules could be counted accurately. Specific primers in the conserved constant-segment region were used to synthesize first-strand cDNA for TCR alpha and beta chains. Each cDNA library was double barcoded, with a SMART-Mk sample barcode plus Illumina barcodes, to control for contamination. TruSeq adapter sequences, together with Illumina sample barcodes, were added in two successive PCR steps. The TCR alpha and beta cDNA libraries were sequenced on the Illumina HiSeq platform using custom primers. The original methods were these. MiGEC was used to process raw reads and extract unique molecular identifiers, and MiXCR was used to find CDR3 positions. Recombination models were inferred per individual with the repgenHMM and IGoR tools using an EM algorithm. The analysis of shared clonotypes was done with the tcR package in R, with sharing normalized by the product of cloneset sizes. To study raw recombination free of thymic and clonal selection effects, out-of-frame nonproductive sequences were analyzed. TCRdb handled the public reads itself, with Q25 trimming in fastp and clone calling in MiXCR, and kept productive beta chains. Under each unique CDR3 protein, matching rows form one entry showing the most common genes and DNA. TCRdb's processing, not the study's, gives the V and J calls here. The sample yields around 1.7 million distinct CDR3 sequences; 32% were counted once. In total, the top ten clones hold around 0.25% of the sample.

Broader findings and caveats from the paper: Invariant T cells such as MAIT and iNKT could partly confound zero-insertion analyses, although diverse VJ usage argued against such confounding for most clonotypes. Fewer insertions were carried by abundant cord blood beta clonotypes; a weaker similar trend was observed in young adult naive repertoires, while no such trend was observed in memory repertoires. Out-of-frame TCR alpha sharing in monozygotic twins was systematically underestimated by recombination models, whereas sharing between unrelated individuals was in agreement with the recombination models. Compared with coincidental sharing between unrelated individuals, out-of-frame TCR alpha sequences shared between twins showed an excess of sequences with low generation probability. Conclusions relied on cross-sectional statistical analysis, since the same donors could not be followed over many years. In beta out-of-frame sequences, excess twin sharing was weaker, because having fewer shared sequences lowered the signal-to-noise ratio.

Only healthy Caucasian donors were included. Ten or more counts support this clonotype. No cognate antigen has been identified for it. No base qualities exist here, and no much larger clone lies one base off it. This chain is built from TRBV12-3 or TRBV12-4 and TRBJ2-1; the D gene is perhaps TRBD1, from 6 matching bases. The sequence derives from a newborn girl in good health. The material sequenced was cord blood. The bases read TGTGCCAGCAGTTTAGGGGGACAACGGTGGGACAATGAGCAGTTCTTC. Translated, it reads CASSLGGQRWDNEQFF.